This T cell receptor (beta chain) was retrieved from a study of blood T cell repertoires in COVID-19. This clone has a handful of counts. Enrolled during active infection, Seattle patients were then followed longitudinally. Authors' data handling: It was from reference gene primer amplification that nucleated cell counts were estimated. The table came from immunoSEQ multiplex PCR; TCRdb's copy has only in-frame clones and leaves some out. Clonal size and the V and J genes are those of that table, whereas D and trimming came from the DNA. Here the sample spans approximately 170,000 clones, under 85% being singletons. Unmatched junction bases numbered 11, after V lost 4 bases and J lost 3 bases. Germline V gene data show CDR1 as LNHDA and CDR2 as SQIVND (reference sequence). This CDR3 comprises 17 residues.

Sequenced sample: peripheral blood. This sequence joins TRBV19 and TRBJ1-3, with 8 nucleotides matching TRBD1. This receptor was identified in a woman in her seventies with COVID-19, enrolled during active disease. The CDR3 loop is CASSTQRTGSVGNTIYF. CDR3 DNA: TGTGCCAGTAGTACTCAACGGACAGGGAGCGTTGGAAACACCATATATTTT.